This passage covers 22 T cell receptor beta chains from one sample sequenced in a study of shared clonotypes between healthy human individuals. Profiled with immunoSEQ multiplex PCR; TCRdb holds only in-frame clones, not every one. The sample has approximately 2.5 million clones; 90% to 95% are singletons. Sequenced input: naive CD4+ T cells sorted from blood. Regarding subset: CD45RA+ positively selected. These receptors came from a man between 18 and 29 years old in good health.

This clone was seen a handful of times. Other DNA sequences in this specimen translate into the identical CDR3. The chain is built from TRBV5-1 and TRBJ2-7; 7 bases line up with TRBD1. V lost 0 bases, J lost 0 bases, and 3 bases stayed unmatched. This CDR3 has 15 amino acids. Germline-derived CDR1 and CDR2 are SGHRS and YFSETQ. The CDR3 here is CASSLVTGSSYEQYF. CDR3 coding DNA: TGCGCCAGCAGCTTGGTGACAGGGAGCTCCTACGAGCAGTACTTC. The complete variable domain, with remaining parts taken from reference TRBV5-1 and TRBJ2-7, reads KAGVTQTPRYLIKTRGQQVTLSCSPISGHRSVSWYQQTPGQGLQFLFEYFSETQRNKGNFPGRFSGRQFSNSRSEMNVSTLELGDSALYLCASSLVTGSSYEQYFGPGTRLTVT.

V usage is TRBV27 and J usage is TRBJ2-6, with D uncertain. The CDR3 is 16 residues long. CDR1 is MNHEY and CDR2 is SMNVEV in the germline V gene (reference sequence). The V and J ends lost 6 bases and 1 base respectively, with 13 bases between them. CDR3 nucleotide sequence: TGTGCCAGCAGGCCGAAAACTGAATCTGGGGCCAACGTCCTGACTTTC. Its translation: CASRPKTESGANVLTF.

V and J are TRBV15 and TRBJ1-1; 7 bases line up with TRBD1. Germline V gives CDR1 LNHNV, CDR2 YYDKDF (reference sequence). J gave up 4 bases and V 8 bases, and 4 bases lay outside the gene matches. This CDR3 has 12 amino acids. CDR3 sequence (DNA): TGTGCCACCCGACAGGGAAGCACTGAAGCTTTCTTT. As protein: CATRQGSTEAFF. The entire variable domain, with the rest obtained from reference TRBV15 and TRBJ1-1, is as follows: DAMVIQNPRYQVTQFGKPVTLSCSQTLNHNVMYWYQQKSSQAPKLLFHYYDKDFNNEADTPDNFQSRRPNTSFCFLDIRSPGLGDTAMYLCATRQGSTEAFFGQGTRLTVV.

This chain connects TRBV5-4 to TRBJ2-7; possible D gene TRBD2, 7 bases. V gave up 5 bases and J gave up 5 bases, with 23 bases separating them. The CDR3 contains 16 residues. Germline V gene lookup returns CDR1 SGHNT and CDR2 YYREEE (reference sequence). The CDR3 nucleotides are TGTGCCAGCAGGTTGACAGGACTAGGAAGAGGGGACGAGCAGTACTTC. Translation: CASRLTGLGRGDEQYF.

As for this clone: At the DNA level, this CDR3 is encoded by other sequences in the same sample as well. The rearrangement links TRBV5-1 to TRBJ2-3; tentatively, D is TRBD2 (5 bases). V was cut by 0 bases and J by 2 bases, with 13 bases left in between. The germline V gene encodes CDR1 SGHRS and CDR2 YFSETQ. The CDR3 totals 16 residues. CDR3 bases: TGCGCCAGCAGCTTGGTGGCTGGCGGGCACACAGATACGCAGTATTTT. Protein sequence: CASSLVAGGHTDTQYF. Looking up the rest from reference TRBV5-1 and TRBJ2-3 gives the full variable domain: KAGVTQTPRYLIKTRGQQVTLSCSPISGHRSVSWYQQTPGQGLQFLFEYFSETQRNKGNFPGRFSGRQFSNSRSEMNVSTLELGDSALYLCASSLVAGGHTDTQYFGPGTRLTVL.

This chain connects TRBV5-8 to TRBJ2-1; D is perhaps TRBD2 (6 bases). CDR1 is SGHTS, CDR2 YDEGEE, per germline. Trimming left V 4 bases short and J 8 bases short, with 19 bases between. This CDR3 contains 15 residues. The CDR3 coding sequence is TGTGCCAGCAGCCGCGCTAGCGCGGTGGGTGATGAGCAGTTCTTC. Translating gives CASSRASAVGDEQFF.

The chain combines TRBV10-3 with TRBJ2-1, with 8 bases fitting TRBD1. The CDR3 has 14 amino acids. CDR1 ENHRY and CDR2 SYGVKD come from the germline V gene. V was clipped by 10 bases and J by 9 bases; unmatched bases: 14. CDR3 residues: CATVGTGDIGEQFF. In DNA, the CDR3 is TGTGCCACCGTCGGGACAGGAGACATAGGTGAGCAGTTCTTC.

The V call is TRBV4-3, the J call TRBJ1-1; 7 bases agree with TRBD1. CDR1 is LGHNA and CDR2 is YSLEER in the germline V gene. This CDR3 has 13 amino acids. The junction had 7 bases not matched to a gene; V was cut back by 4 bases and J by 8 bases. CDR3 DNA: TGCGCCAGCAGCCGCCAGGGGGGGGCAGAAGCTTTCTTT. Its translation is CASSRQGGAEAFF.

V is TRBV6-1 and J is TRBJ2-5; TRBD1 aligns across 10 bases. The trim removed 6 bases at V and 4 bases at J, leaving 5 bases unmatched. CDR1 MNHNS and CDR2 SASEGT come from the germline V gene. The CDR3 extends over 14 amino acids. CDR3 sequence: CASRPGQGSETQYF. Written as DNA, the CDR3 is TGTGCCAGCAGACCGGGACAGGGGTCAGAGACCCAGTACTTC.

The chain carries TRBV10-3 and TRBJ2-7, with D maybe TRBD2 (5 bases). The V gene's germline CDR1 is ENHRY and CDR2 SYGVKD. The ends were cut back, 10 bases at V and 3 bases at J, with 16 bases in the middle. This CDR3 is built from 13 residues. Here the CDR3 reads CATLDGGSYEQYF. The CDR3 DNA follows: TGTGCCACCCTGGACGGAGGAAGCTACGAGCAGTACTTC.

The rearrangement joins TRBV7-6 to TRBJ1-4, with D possibly being TRBD1 (5 bases). Germline-derived CDR1 and CDR2 are SGHVS and FNYEAQ. The length of the CDR3 is 14 residues. The V end was cut by 2 bases, the J end by 7 bases, with 11 bases between. In nucleotides, the CDR3 is TGTGCCAGCAGCTTAAGGGACGTCAGTGAAAAACTGTTTTTT. Encoded protein: CASSLRDVSEKLFF. The variable domain in full, completed from reference TRBV7-6 and TRBJ1-4, reads GAGVSQSPRYKVTKRGQDVALRCDPISGHVSLYWYRQALGQGPEFLTYFNYEAQQDKSGLPNDRFSAERPEGSISTLTIQRTEQRDSAMYRCASSLRDVSEKLFFGSGTQLSVL.

The V gene is TRBV13, the J gene TRBJ2-3; D tentatively reads TRBD1 or TRBD2 (5 bases each). The germline V gene encodes CDR1 PRHDT and CDR2 FYEKMQ (reference sequence). CDR3 size: 16 residues. The V end lost 4 bases, the J end lost 4 bases, and 18 bases lay between the germline ends. The CDR3 nucleotides are TGTGCCAGCAGCTCGGGGCGGTGGTCGGTCCCAGATACGCAGTATTTT. It is translated as CASSSGRWSVPDTQYF.

The CDR3 protein is CASSSRTGGGVYEQYF. The CDR3 DNA is TGTGCCAGCAGCTCTCGAACAGGGGGCGGCGTCTACGAGCAGTACTTC. The chain recombines TRBV7-2 with TRBJ2-7; 9 bases map to TRBD1. The ends lost 4 bases at V and 3 bases at J; junction bases unmatched: 10. This CDR3 has 16 residues. Germline CDR1 is SGHTA and CDR2 is FQGNSA.

A note on this clone: Within the sample, other DNA sequences also encode this same CDR3. The chain carries TRBV18 and TRBJ1-4; D call uncertain. Germline V gene sequence: CDR1 KGHSH, CDR2 LQKENI. The CDR3 consists of 12 residues. V lost 5 bases to trimming and J lost 6 bases, with 7 bases between them. The CDR3 sequence is CASSGPDEKLFF. CDR3 in DNA: TGTGCCAGCTCAGGGCCAGATGAAAAACTGTTTTTT.

This chain joins TRBV10-3 and TRBJ1-6; D not resolved. Per the germline V gene, CDR1 is ENHRY and CDR2 is SYGVKD. Trimming took off 0 bases at V and 7 bases at J, with 10 bases between the two ends. CDR3 length: 15 amino acids. In DNA form, the CDR3 reads TGTGCCATCAGTGAGTCCGGCGGAACAAATTCACCCCTCCACTTT. Translating it yields CAISESGGTNSPLHF.

The chain has TRBV5-1 and TRBJ2-1; D ambiguous. Trimming left V 0 bases short and J 6 bases short, with 16 bases between. Germline-derived CDR1 and CDR2 are SGHRS and YFSETQ. The CDR3 is 16 residues long. The CDR3 here is CASSLGRLVASNEQFF. CDR3 nucleotides: TGCGCCAGCAGCTTGGGACGACTGGTGGCCTCCAATGAGCAGTTCTTC.

CDR3 bases: TGCAGCGGTGGGACACTGAACACCGGGGAGCTGTTTTTT. Residues: CSGGTLNTGELFF. The chain has TRBV29-1 and TRBJ2-2, with D possibly matching TRBD1 (6 bases). Germline CDR1 and CDR2: SQVTM and ANQGSEA. The CDR3 has 13 amino acids. V lost 7 bases and J lost 1, with 10 bases in between.

The V gene is TRBV7-8, the J gene TRBJ1-4; the match to TRBD1 covers 7 bases. With V trimmed by 5 bases and J by 0 bases, 9 bases remained unmatched. CDR3 length equals 17 residues. Germline CDR1 is SGHVS and CDR2 is FQNEAQ. CDR3 bases: TGTGCCAGCAGCCGGACAGGTTTTATTGCAACTAATGAAAAACTGTTTTTT. Its protein product is CASSRTGFIATNEKLFF.

This rearrangement joins TRBV5-1 to TRBJ2-3; D gene uncertain. CDR1 and CDR2 (germline): SGHRS, YFSETQ. The CDR3 consists of 15 residues. V was trimmed by 0 bases and J by 6 bases, leaving 14 bases between them. The CDR3 region is CASSLARIGVDTQYF. The CDR3 DNA reads as TGCGCCAGCAGCTTGGCTCGGATAGGCGTCGATACGCAGTATTTT.

V gene TRBV28 combines with J gene TRBJ2-5; 13 bases map to TRBD2. CDR3 length: 17 residues. The V and J ends lost 5 bases and 5 bases, in that order; junction bases with no gene match: 11. Germline assignment: CDR1 MDHEN and CDR2 SYDVKM. The CDR3 DNA sequence: TGTGCCAGCAGTCTGCTTGGGACTAGCGGGGTTGGTGAGACCCAGTACTTC. Translated: CASSLLGTSGVGETQYF. Supplemented by reference TRBV28 and TRBJ2-5, the full variable domain reads DVKVTQSSRYLVKRTGEKVFLECVQDMDHENMFWYRQDPGLGLRLIYFSYDVKMKEKGDIPEGYSVSREKKERFSLILESASTNQTSMYLCASSLLGTSGVGETQYFGPGTRLLVL.

Of note for this clone: Other nucleotide sequences in the sample specify the same CDR3. The chain links TRBV7-2 to TRBJ1-5; D not certain. From germline, CDR1 is SGHTA and CDR2 FQGNSA. The CDR3 is made up of 15 amino acids. V shed 3 bases and J shed 0 bases, with 9 bases lying between them. Here the CDR3 reads CASSLGQVSNQPQHF. As DNA, the CDR3 is TGTGCCAGCAGCTTGGGCCAGGTTAGCAATCAGCCCCAGCATTTT.

V usage is TRBV28 and J usage is TRBJ1-5, with D maybe TRBD1 (5 bases). Trimming pared 10 bases from V and 3 bases from J, leaving 19 bases between. Germline V lookup: CDR1 MDHEN, CDR2 SYDVKM. This CDR3 is built from 15 residues. The CDR3 DNA is TGTGCCACCGGGGGTGGCCGGTCTATCAATCAGCCCCAGCATTTT. Encoded protein: CATGGGRSINQPQHF.